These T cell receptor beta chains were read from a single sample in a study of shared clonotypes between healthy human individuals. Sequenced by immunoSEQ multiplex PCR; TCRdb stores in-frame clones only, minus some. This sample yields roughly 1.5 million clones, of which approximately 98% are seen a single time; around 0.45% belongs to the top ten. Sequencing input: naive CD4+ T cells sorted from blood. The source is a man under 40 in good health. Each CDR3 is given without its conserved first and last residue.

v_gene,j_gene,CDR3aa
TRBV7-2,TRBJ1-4,ASSFGTQNSRGEKLF
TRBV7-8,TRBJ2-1,ASSSLIVRERRF
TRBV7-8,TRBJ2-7,ASSPSRDYSYYEQY
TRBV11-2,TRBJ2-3,ASSLLGRAGGGSDTQY
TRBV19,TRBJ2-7,ASTGTTSSYEQY
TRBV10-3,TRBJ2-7,AISEGWEQY
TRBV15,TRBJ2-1,ATSATSGRAYEQF
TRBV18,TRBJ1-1,ASSRGQSTEAF
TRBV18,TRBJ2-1,ASSPKKGRVYNEQF
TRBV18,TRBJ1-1,ASSQLGGEAF
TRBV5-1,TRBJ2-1,ASSKRLAEYNEQF
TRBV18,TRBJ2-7,ASSPPGGYEQY
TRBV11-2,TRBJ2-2,ASSLGRTGAGELF
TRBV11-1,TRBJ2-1,ASSLARTANEQF
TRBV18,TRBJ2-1,ASSLPAGVDNEQF
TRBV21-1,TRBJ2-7,ASSKGLASGSFSYEQY